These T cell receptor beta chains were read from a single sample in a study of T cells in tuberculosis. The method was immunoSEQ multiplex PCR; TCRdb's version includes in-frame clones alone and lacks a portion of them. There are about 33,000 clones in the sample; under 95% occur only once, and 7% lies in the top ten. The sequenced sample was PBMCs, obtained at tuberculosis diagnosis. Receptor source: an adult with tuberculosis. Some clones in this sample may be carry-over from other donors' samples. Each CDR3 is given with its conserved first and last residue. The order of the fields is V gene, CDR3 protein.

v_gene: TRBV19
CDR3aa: CASSEAGGLYGYTF

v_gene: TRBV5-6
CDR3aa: CASSSRAGPSRRNYGYTF

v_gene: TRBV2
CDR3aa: CASSLKGLAGAAYEQYF

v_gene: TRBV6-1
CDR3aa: CASSETSGGNNEQFF

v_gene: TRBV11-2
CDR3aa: CASSLVRGYEQFF

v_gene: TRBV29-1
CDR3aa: CSVGMAAGSYNEQFF

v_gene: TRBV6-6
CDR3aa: CASSEPRGPGQPQHF

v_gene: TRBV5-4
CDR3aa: CAMRTGTRLGDTQYF

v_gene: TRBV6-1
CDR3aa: CASSASYAKGPYNEQFF

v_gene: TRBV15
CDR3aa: CATSRDPVQETQYF

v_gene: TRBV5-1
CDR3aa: CASTRLEADTQYF

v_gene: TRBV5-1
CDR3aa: CASSLEQIGNTIYF

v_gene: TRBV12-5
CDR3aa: CASGISGGAEQFF

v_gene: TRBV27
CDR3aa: CASSLTGKGSYEQYF

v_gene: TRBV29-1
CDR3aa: CSAQAGLSLDEQYF

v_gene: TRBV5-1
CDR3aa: CASSLEPVGTFYNEQFF

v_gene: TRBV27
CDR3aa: CASTHFGLAGHEQFF

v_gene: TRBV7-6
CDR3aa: CASSSLTGMNTEAFF

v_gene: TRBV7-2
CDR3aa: CASSIKGASGNTIYF

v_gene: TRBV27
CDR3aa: CASSLTGNYGYTF

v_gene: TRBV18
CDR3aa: CASSPAGWETQYF

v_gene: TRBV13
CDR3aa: CASSLGTSGYEQYF

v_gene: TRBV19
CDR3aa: CASTDSGGRTDTQYF

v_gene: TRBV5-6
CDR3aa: CASSPPMTGELFF

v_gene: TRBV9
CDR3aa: CASSPEQGVGYNEQFF

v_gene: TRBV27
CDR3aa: CASSLRHRGNEQFF

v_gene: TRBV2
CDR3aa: CASRAPGVVNTEAFF

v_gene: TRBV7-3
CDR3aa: CASSYSGGDSYEQYF

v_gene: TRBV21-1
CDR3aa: CASSNPGQRTGNTIYF

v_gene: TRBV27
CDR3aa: CASSLGPPGNQPQHF

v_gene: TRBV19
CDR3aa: CASSFGTSFYEQYF

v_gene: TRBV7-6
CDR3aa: CASSLMGHQPQHF

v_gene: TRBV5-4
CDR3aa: CASKGQYNEQFF